One sample yielded the 14 T cell receptor beta chains listed below, sequenced in a study of tissue T cells after allogeneic stem cell transplantation. Time point specified: mouse harvest day 7 after allogeneic transplant. Tail vein injection delivered 10^7 T-cell-depleted bone marrow cells and 10^6 splenic CD5+ T cells. Some clones are missing from TCRdb's copy, which holds only in-frame ones; the method was immunoSEQ multiplex PCR. The sample carries roughly 4,800 clones, approximately 45% recorded once. The sample comprised gut tissue. The receptors originated from a female BALB/c mouse given C57BL/6 T cells with graft-versus-host disease after an allogeneic hematopoietic cell transplant.

Turning to this clone: Gene names and germline refer to mouse. The DNA ends 1 residue before the CDR3 does, and the rest of the CDR3 is filled in from the germline J gene. J is TRBJ1-4 and V is TRBV3; weak D call: TRBD1 (5 bases). CDR1 and CDR2 (germline): SNHLY, FYNGKV (reference sequence). With 6 bases removed from V and 0 bases from J, the gap between germline ends came to 11 bases. The CDR3 is made up of 15 amino acids. The CDR3 is CASSPRQISNERLFF. The DNA read from the CDR3 is TGTGCCAGCAGTCCACGACAGATTTCCAACGAAAGATTATTT. Complete variable domain (other parts from reference TRBV3 and TRBJ1-4): GPKVLQIPSHQIIDMGQMVTLNCDPVSNHLYFYWYKQILGQQMEFLVNFYNGKVMEKSKLFKDQFSVERPDGSYFTLKIQPTALEDSAVYFCASSPRQISNERLFFGHGTKLSVL.

Notes on this clone: Mouse gene names and germline throughout. The CDR3 extends 1 residue past the end of the read, so its final part is completed from the germline J gene. The chain joins TRBV17 to TRBJ1-1; TRBD1 might be the D (5 bases). V was cut by 1 base and J by 0 bases, with 6 bases left in between. CDR1 and CDR2 (germline): MNHDT, YYDKIL. The CDR3 runs to 14 residues. The CDR3 spells CASSRAGQNTEVFF. Partial CDR3 DNA: TGTGCTAGCAGTAGAGCGGGACAGAACACAGAAGTCTTC.

As to this clone: Mouse gene names apply. The read comes to an end 1 residue before the CDR3 does, leaving the germline J gene to fill in the end. The chain carries TRBV16 and TRBJ2-1; the match to TRBD1 covers 7 bases. V dropped 3 bases and J dropped 2; count of bases not matched to a gene: 4. CDR1 and CDR2 from the germline V gene are SGHSA and FRNQAP. CDR3 length equals 15 residues. The CDR3 protein is CASSFPGTDYAEQFF. The covered CDR3 bases are TGTGCAAGCAGCTTCCCCGGGACAGACTATGCTGAGCAGTTC. The variable domain in full, with the rest retrieved from reference TRBV16 and TRBJ2-1, is NAGVIQTPRHKVTGKGQEATLWCEPISGHSAVFWYRQTIVQGLEFLTYFRNQAPIDDSGMPKERFSAQMPNQSHSTLKIQSTQPQDSAVYLCASSFPGTDYAEQFFGPGTRLTVL.

Worth noting for this clone: Mouse gene names apply. With the read ending 1 residue before the CDR3 end, the germline J gene is used to fill in that end. The V call is TRBV26, the J call TRBJ2-1; 13 bases map to TRBD2. The CDR3 extends over 16 amino acids. V was pared by 4 bases and J by 1 base, with 1 base of the junction left unmatched. Looked up from germline, CDR1 is KGHPV and CDR2 is FQNQEV (reference sequence). Incomplete CDR3 DNA: TGTGCCAGCAGTCGGGACTGGGGGGGGAACTATGCTGAGCAGTTC. This codes for CASSRDWGGNYAEQF. The CDR3 in full is CASSRDWGGNYAEQFF.

As regards this clone: Genes and germline come from the mouse. The read ends 1 residue early relative to the CDR3; the germline J gene fills the gap. The chain employs TRBV24 and TRBJ1-5; possible D gene TRBD1, 5 bases. The CDR3 contains 15 residues. Germline loops: CDR1 KGHTA, CDR2 FRNEEI. Trimming removed 3 bases from V and 0 bases from J, with 9 bases in between. CDR3 amino acids: CASSLRQNNNQAPLF. The DNA read from the CDR3 is TGTGCCAGCAGTCTCCGACAGAATAACAACCAGGCTCCGCTT.

A note on this clone: The gene names given are mouse names. The CDR3 is cut off 1 residue early in the read; its end comes from the germline J gene. This chain links TRBV4 with TRBJ2-1; 13 nucleotides match TRBD2. The CDR3 is made up of 14 amino acids. The V segment lost 5 bases and the J segment 8 bases; nucleotides outside the gene matches: 3. Germline CDR1 and CDR2: LGHDT and YNNKQL (reference sequence). The part of the CDR3 DNA that was read is TGTGCCAGCAGCCCGGACTGGGGGGGCCCTGAGCAGTTC. It translates to CASSPDWGGPEQF. The CDR3 in its entirety is CASSPDWGGPEQFF.

A word on this clone: Gene names denote mouse genes. The CDR3 bases that were read are TGTGCCAGCTCTCTGACTGGGGGAGGTGCAGAAACGCTGTAT. This translates into CASSLTGGGAETLY. Given in full, the CDR3 is CASSLTGGGAETLYF. V and J are TRBV12-2 and TRBJ2-3, with 9 bases fitting TRBD2. The CDR3 end lies 1 residue beyond the end of the read and is filled in from the germline J gene. The germline V gene encodes CDR1 SGHLS and CDR2 HYDKME. V lost 1 base, J lost 1 base, and 2 bases stayed unmatched. CDR3 length: 15 amino acids.

Details on this clone: Genes here carry mouse names. The CDR3 end falls 1 residue outside the read, so it is completed with the germline J gene. The chain employs TRBV26 and TRBJ2-4; 9 nucleotides line up with TRBD2. The CDR3 totals 13 residues. With 6 bases clipped from V and 7 bases from J, the junction kept 5 bases outside the gene matches. Per germline, CDR1 KGHPV and CDR2 FQNQEV (reference sequence). CDR3 amino acids: CASSTGGKDTLYF. Incomplete CDR3 DNA: TGTGCCAGCAGCACTGGGGGGAAAGACACCTTGTAC. Based on the CDR3 plus reference TRBV26 and TRBJ2-4, the full variable domain is NSKVIQTPRYLVKGQGQKAKMRCIPEKGHPVVFWYQQNKNNEFKFLINFQNQEVLQQIDMTEKRFSAECPSNSPCSLEIQSSEAGDSALYLCASSTGGKDTLYFGAGTRLSVL.

Notes on this clone: Sequence at one end of the junction differs from germline and may be a read error. Each gene name is a mouse one. The read falls 1 residue short of the CDR3 end, and the missing part is taken from the germline J gene. This chain connects TRBV16 to TRBJ2-2, with 10 positions matching TRBD2. There are 16 residues in the CDR3. Germline CDR1 and CDR2: SGHSA and FRNQAP. The CDR3 loop is CASSLAGGANTGRLYF. The CDR3 DNA, read in part, is TGTGCAAGCAGCTTAGCTGGGGGGGCAAACACCGGGCGGCTCTAC.

Details on this clone: The gene names here belong to mouse. The CDR3 extends 1 residue past the end of the read, so its final part is completed from the germline J gene. V gene TRBV13-2 combines with J gene TRBJ2-1; a weak D match, TRBD1 (6 bases). V shed 6 bases and J shed 3 bases, with 16 bases lying between them. This CDR3 is built from 15 residues. Germline CDR1 reads NNHNN; CDR2 reads SYGAGS (reference sequence). This CDR3 is CASAQTGLGYAEQFF. CDR3 DNA (partial): TGTGCCAGCGCCCAAACAGGGTTGGGCTATGCTGAGCAGTTC.

Remarks on this clone: The gene symbols are mouse symbols. The CDR3 end lies 1 residue beyond the end of the read and is filled in from the germline J gene. The chain joins TRBV12-1 to TRBJ2-1; 11 nucleotides align to TRBD1. CDR1 SGHSN and CDR2 HYEKVE come from the germline V gene. CDR3 length equals 13 residues. Trimming removed 2 bases from V and 7 bases from J; junction bases left unmatched: 0. This chain's CDR3 is CASSRTGGAEQFF. CDR3 DNA, as far as it was read: TGTGCCAGCTCTCGGACAGGGGGCGCTGAGCAGTTC.

This clone is labeled large. Gene names refer to mouse genes. The CDR3 is cut off 1 residue early in the read; its end comes from the germline J gene. V is TRBV2 and J is TRBJ2-2; maybe TRBD2 (5 bases). Trimming shortened V by 1 base and J by 8 bases, and 8 bases separated the two germline ends. The germline V gene has CDR1 LGHNA and CDR2 YSYQKL. The CDR3 runs to 13 residues. The DNA read from the CDR3 is TGTGCCAGCAGCCAAGCTGGGCCGGGGCAGCTCTAC. This codes for CASSQAGPGQLY. The CDR3 in its entirety is CASSQAGPGQLYF.

Within the sample, this clone is large. The gene names here belong to mouse. Coverage ceases 1 residue before the CDR3 finishes, and the germline J gene fills in the end. V is TRBV12-1 and J is TRBJ2-2, with 10 bases lining up with TRBD1. CDR3 length equals 15 residues. Trimming removed 4 bases from V and 2 bases from J; junction bases left unmatched: 3. Germline CDR1 is SGHSN and CDR2 is HYEKVE. The CDR3 protein is CASSPGQGNTGQLYF. CDR3 DNA (partial): TGTGCCAGCTCACCGGGACAGGGGAACACCGGGCAGCTCTAC.

The sample holds a few counts of this clone. Genes here carry mouse names. The CDR3 goes on 1 residue after the read ends, and that part is filled in from the germline J gene. The gene calls are TRBV16 and TRBJ2-7; D gene uncertain. The V and J ends lost 1 base and 0 bases respectively, with 7 bases between them. The CDR3 spans 14 residues. CDR1 SGHSA and CDR2 FRNQAP come from the germline V gene. CDR3 amino acids: CASSLAGSSYEQYF. CDR3 DNA (partial): TGTGCAAGCAGCTTAGCGGGGAGCTCCTATGAACAGTAC.